This record concerns one TCR beta chain sequence. This specimen includes other DNA sequences encoding the same CDR3. This sample was taken from a study of blood T cell repertoires in COVID-19. Whole-study context: The United States, Italy and Spain were the sources of the acute and convalescent COVID-19 samples.

Under the authors' procedure: The authors estimated nucleated cell counts from reference gene primer amplification. Clones were sequenced by immunoSEQ multiplex PCR, and TCRdb holds only the in-frame ones, with some missing. The V and J calls and clone size are taken from that table; D and trimming were inferred from the DNA. Among 200,000 to 250,000 clones listed, 75% to 90% were seen once. The CDR3 runs 13 residues. Germline V gives CDR1 SNHLY, CDR2 FYNNEI. V shed 6 bases and J shed 0 bases, with 8 bases lying between them. The rearrangement uses TRBV2 and TRBJ1-1; D remains unclear. The specimen was peripheral blood. This clonotype originated in a woman aged 40 to 50 with acute or convalescent COVID-19. In DNA, the CDR3 is TGTGCCAGCAGCGCAGACATGAACACTGAAGCTTTCTTT. Translation gives CASSADMNTEAFF.